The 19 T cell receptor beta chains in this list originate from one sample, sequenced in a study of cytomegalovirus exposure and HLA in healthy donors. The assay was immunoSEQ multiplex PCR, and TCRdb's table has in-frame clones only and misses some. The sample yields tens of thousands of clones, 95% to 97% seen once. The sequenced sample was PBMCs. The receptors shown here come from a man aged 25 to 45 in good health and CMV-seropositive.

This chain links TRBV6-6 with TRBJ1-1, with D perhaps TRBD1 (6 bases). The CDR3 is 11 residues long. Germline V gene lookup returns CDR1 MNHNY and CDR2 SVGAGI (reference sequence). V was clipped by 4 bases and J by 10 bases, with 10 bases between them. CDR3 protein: CASSSDRPAFF. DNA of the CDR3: TGTGCCAGCAGTTCCGACAGGCCAGCTTTCTTT.

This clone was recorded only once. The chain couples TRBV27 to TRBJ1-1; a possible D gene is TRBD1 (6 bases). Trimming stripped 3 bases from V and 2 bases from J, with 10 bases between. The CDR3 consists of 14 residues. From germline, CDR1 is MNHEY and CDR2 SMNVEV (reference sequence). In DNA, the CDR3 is TGTGCCAGCAGTTTCGGCAGGGGTAACACTGAAGCTTTCTTT. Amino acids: CASSFGRGNTEAFF.

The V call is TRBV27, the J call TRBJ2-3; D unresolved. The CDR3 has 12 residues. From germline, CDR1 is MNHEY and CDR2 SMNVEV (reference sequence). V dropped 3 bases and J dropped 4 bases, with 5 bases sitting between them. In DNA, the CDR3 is TGTGCCAGCAGTTTCTTATCAGATACGCAGTATTTT. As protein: CASSFLSDTQYF.

CDR3 nucleotide sequence: TGCGCCAGCAGCCAAGTGGAGACTAGCGCCTACGAGCAGTACTTC. Protein product: CASSQVETSAYEQYF. The chain joins TRBV4-1 to TRBJ2-7, with TRBD2 identical over 8 bases. The CDR3 covers 15 residues. Trimming cost V 1 base and J 2 bases; bases outside gene matches: 4. Germline CDR1 MGHRA, CDR2 YSYEKL.

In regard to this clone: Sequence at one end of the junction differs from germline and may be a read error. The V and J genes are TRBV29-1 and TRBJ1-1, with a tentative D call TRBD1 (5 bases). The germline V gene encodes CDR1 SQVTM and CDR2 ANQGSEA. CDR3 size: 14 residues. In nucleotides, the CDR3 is TGCAGCGGTGAACCTACAGGTTTGAACACTGAAGCTTTCTTT. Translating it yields CSGEPTGLNTEAFF.

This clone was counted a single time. The CDR3 sequence is CASSFSTGELFF. The CDR3 DNA sequence: TGTGCCAGCAGCTTTTCGACCGGGGAGCTGTTTTTT. The rearrangement joins TRBV7-9 to TRBJ2-2; D uncertain. V was clipped by 3 bases and J by 5 bases, with 4 bases between them. The CDR3 spans 12 residues. CDR1 and CDR2 from the germline V gene are SEHNR and FQNEAQ (reference sequence).

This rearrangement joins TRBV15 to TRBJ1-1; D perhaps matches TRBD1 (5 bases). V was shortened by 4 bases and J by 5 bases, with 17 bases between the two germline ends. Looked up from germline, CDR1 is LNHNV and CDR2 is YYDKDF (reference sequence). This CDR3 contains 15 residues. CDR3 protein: CATSIGDSRWTEAFF. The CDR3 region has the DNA TGTGCCACCAGCATAGGGGACTCCCGGTGGACTGAAGCTTTCTTT.

This CDR3 reads CATSRGSRGSVATNEKLFF. The CDR3 nucleotides read TGTGCCACCAGCAGAGGAAGCAGGGGGTCGGTGGCAACTAATGAAAAACTGTTTTTT. The J gene is TRBJ1-4, the V gene TRBV15; TRBD1 matches 7 bases. V gave up 1 base and J gave up 0 bases; unmatched junction bases: 11. From germline, CDR1 is LNHNV and CDR2 YYDKDF (reference sequence). This CDR3 contains 19 residues.

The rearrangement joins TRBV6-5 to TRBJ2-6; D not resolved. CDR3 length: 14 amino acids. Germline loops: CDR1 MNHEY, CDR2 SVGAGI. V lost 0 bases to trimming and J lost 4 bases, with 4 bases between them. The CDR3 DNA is TGTGCCAGCAGTTACTCGAGGGGGGCCAACGTCCTGACTTTC. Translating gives CASSYSRGANVLTF.

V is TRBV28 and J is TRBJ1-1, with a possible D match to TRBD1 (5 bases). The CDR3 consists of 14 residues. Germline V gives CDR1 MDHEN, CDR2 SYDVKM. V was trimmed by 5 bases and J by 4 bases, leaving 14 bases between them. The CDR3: CASSRNTGFTEAFF. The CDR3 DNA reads TGTGCCAGCAGTCGAAATACAGGATTCACTGAAGCTTTCTTT. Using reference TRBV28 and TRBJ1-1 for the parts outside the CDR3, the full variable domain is DVKVTQSSRYLVKRTGEKVFLECVQDMDHENMFWYRQDPGLGLRLIYFSYDVKMKEKGDIPEGYSVSREKKERFSLILESASTNQTSMYLCASSRNTGFTEAFFGQGTRLTVV.

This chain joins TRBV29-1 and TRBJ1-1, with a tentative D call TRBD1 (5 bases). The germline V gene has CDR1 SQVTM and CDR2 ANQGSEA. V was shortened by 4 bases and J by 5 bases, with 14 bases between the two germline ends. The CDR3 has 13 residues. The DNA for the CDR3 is TGCAGCGTTGTACAGGATGCAAGGACTGAAGCTTTCTTT. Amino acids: CSVVQDARTEAFF.

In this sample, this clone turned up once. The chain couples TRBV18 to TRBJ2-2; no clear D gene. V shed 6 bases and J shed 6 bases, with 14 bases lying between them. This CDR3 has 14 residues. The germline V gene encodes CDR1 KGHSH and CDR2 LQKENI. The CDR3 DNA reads TGTGCCAGCTCGAGGCAAGTTGGTCCCGGGGAGCTGTTTTTT. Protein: CASSRQVGPGELFF.

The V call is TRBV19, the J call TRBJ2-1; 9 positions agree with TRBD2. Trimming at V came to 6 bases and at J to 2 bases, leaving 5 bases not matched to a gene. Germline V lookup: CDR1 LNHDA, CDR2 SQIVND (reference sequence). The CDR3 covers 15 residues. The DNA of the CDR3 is TGTGCCAGTAGCCCCGGGACTAGCCCCTACAATGAGCAGTTCTTC. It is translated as CASSPGTSPYNEQFF.

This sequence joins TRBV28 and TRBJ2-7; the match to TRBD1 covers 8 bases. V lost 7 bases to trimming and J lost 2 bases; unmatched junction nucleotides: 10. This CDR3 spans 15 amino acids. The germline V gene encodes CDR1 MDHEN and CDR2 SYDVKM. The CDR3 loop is CASKTRGRSTYEQYF. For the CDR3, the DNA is TGTGCCAGCAAGACCAGGGGGCGGAGTACCTACGAGCAGTACTTC.

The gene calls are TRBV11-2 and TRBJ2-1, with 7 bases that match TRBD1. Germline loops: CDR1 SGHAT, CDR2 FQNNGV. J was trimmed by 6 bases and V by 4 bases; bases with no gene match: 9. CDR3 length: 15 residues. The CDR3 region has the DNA TGTGCCAGCAGCTCACACAGGGGTCGAATCAATGAGCAGTTCTTC. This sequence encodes CASSSHRGRINEQFF.

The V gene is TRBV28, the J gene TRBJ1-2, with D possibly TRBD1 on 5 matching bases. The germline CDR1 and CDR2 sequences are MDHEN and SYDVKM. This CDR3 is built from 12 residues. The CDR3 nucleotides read TGTGTCACACGGGACTGGGACTATGGCTACACCTTC. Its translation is CVTRDWDYGYTF.

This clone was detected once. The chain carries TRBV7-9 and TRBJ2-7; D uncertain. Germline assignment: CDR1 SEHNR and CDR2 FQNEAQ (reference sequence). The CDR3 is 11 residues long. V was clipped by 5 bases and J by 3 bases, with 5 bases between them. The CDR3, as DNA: TGTGCCAGCAGCACCTACTACGAGCAGTACTTC. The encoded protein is CASSTYYEQYF. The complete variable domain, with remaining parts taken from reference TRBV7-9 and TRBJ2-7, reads DTGVSQNPRHKITKRGQNVTFRCDPISEHNRLYWYRQTLGQGPEFLTYFQNEAQLEKSRLLSDRFSAERPKGSFSTLEIQRTEQGDSAMYLCASSTYYEQYFGPGTRLTVT.

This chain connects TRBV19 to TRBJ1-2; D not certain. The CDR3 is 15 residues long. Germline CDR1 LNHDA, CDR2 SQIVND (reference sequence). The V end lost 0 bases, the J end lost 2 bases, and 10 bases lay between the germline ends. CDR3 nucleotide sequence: TGTGCCAGTAGTATAGATCAGGCACCGAACTATGGCTACACCTTC. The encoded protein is CASSIDQAPNYGYTF.

As DNA, the CDR3 is TGTGCCAGCGTGGAACAGGGGGGCGGCTATGGCTACACCTTC. Its translation is CASVEQGGGYGYTF. The chain combines TRBV28 with TRBJ1-2, with 8 positions matching TRBD1. Germline loops: CDR1 MDHEN, CDR2 SYDVKM. Losses at the gene ends were 8 bases for V and 4 bases for J; bases not matched to a gene: 9. There are 14 residues in the CDR3.